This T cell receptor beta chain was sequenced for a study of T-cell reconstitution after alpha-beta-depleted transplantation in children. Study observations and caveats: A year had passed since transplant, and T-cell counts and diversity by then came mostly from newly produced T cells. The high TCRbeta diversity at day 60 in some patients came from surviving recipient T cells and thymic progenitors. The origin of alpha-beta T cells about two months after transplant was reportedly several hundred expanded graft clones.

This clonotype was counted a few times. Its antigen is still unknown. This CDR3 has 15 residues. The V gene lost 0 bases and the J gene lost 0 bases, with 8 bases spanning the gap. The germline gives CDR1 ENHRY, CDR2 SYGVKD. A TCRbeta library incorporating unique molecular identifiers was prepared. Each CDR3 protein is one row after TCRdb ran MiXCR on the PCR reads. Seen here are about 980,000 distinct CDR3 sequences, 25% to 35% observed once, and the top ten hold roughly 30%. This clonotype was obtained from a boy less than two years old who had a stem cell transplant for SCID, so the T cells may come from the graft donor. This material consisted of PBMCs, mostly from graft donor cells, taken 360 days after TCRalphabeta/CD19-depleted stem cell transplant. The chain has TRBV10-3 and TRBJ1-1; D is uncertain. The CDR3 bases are TGTGCCATCAGTGAGTCGGGCAGGATGAACACTGAAGCTTTCTTT. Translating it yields CAISESGRMNTEAFF.